This T cell receptor (beta chain) derives from a study of T cell changes during pregnancy in multiple sclerosis. Germline-derived CDR1 and CDR2 are MNHEY and SMNVEV (reference sequence). The CDR3 is made up of 13 amino acids. V gave up 3 bases and J gave up 2 bases, with 8 bases separating them. The protocol was immunoSEQ multiplex PCR, while the TCRdb copy is restricted to in-frame clones and leaves out a portion. The table includes tens of thousands of clones, 90% detected once. This sequence was found in a female donor in good health, enrolled as a control in a pregnancy study. The chain recombines TRBV27 with TRBJ2-7, with D tentatively TRBD1 (6 bases). The sample in question was peripheral blood, obtained in the third trimester of pregnancy. CDR3 sequence: CASSFAGAYEQYF. The DNA for the CDR3 is TGTGCCAGCAGTTTTGCAGGGGCCTACGAGCAGTACTTC.